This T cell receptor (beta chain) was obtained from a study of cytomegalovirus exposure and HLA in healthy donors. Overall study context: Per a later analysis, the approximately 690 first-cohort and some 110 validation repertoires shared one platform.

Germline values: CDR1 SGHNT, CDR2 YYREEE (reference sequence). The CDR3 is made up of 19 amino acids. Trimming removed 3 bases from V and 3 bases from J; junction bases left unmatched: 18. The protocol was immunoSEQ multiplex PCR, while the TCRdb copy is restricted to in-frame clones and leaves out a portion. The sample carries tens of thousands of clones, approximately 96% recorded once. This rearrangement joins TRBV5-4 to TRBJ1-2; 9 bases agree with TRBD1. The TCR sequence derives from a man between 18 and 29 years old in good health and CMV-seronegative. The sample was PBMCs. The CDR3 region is CASSSYKPGQGGFYYGYTF. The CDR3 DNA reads TGTGCCAGCAGCTCCTACAAACCGGGACAGGGAGGGTTTTACTATGGCTACACCTTC.